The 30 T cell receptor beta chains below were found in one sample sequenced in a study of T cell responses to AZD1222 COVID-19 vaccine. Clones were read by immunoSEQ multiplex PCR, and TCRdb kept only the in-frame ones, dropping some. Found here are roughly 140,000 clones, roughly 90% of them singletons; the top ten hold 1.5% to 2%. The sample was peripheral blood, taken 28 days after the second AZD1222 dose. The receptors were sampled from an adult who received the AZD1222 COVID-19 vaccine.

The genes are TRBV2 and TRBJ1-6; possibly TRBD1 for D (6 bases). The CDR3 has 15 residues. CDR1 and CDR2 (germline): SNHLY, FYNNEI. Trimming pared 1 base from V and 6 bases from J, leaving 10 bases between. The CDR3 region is CASSEGGGPNSPLHF. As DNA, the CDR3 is TGTGCCAGCAGTGAAGGCGGGGGGCCTAATTCACCCCTCCACTTT.

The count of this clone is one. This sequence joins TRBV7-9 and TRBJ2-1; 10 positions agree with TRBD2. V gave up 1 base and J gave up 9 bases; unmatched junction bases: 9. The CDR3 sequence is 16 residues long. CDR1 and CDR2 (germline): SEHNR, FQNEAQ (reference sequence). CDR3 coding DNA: TGTGCCAGCAGCTTAGATAGGCTAGCGGGAGTTGGTGAGCAGTTCTTC. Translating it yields CASSLDRLAGVGEQFF. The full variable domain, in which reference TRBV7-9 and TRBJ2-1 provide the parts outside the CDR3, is DTGVSQNPRHKITKRGQNVTFRCDPISEHNRLYWYRQTLGQGPEFLTYFQNEAQLEKSRLLSDRFSAERPKGSFSTLEIQRTEQGDSAMYLCASSLDRLAGVGEQFFGPGTRLTVL.

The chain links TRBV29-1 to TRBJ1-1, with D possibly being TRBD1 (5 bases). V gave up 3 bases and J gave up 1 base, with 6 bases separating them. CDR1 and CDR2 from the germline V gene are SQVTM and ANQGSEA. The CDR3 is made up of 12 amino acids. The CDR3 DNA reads TGCAGCGTTGATAGGGGGAACACTGAAGCTTTCTTT. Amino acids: CSVDRGNTEAFF.

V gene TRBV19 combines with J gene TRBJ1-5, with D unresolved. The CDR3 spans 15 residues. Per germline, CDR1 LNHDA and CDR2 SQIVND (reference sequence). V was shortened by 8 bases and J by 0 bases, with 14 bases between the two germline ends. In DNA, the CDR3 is TGTGCCAGTCGTTTGATCGGAAATAGCAATCAGCCCCAGCATTTT. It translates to CASRLIGNSNQPQHF.

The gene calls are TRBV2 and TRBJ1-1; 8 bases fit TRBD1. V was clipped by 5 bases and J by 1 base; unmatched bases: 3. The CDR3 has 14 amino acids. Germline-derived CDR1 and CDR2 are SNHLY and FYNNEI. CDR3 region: CASSRDRRNTEAFF. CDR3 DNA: TGTGCCAGCAGTCGGGACAGGAGGAACACTGAAGCTTTCTTT.

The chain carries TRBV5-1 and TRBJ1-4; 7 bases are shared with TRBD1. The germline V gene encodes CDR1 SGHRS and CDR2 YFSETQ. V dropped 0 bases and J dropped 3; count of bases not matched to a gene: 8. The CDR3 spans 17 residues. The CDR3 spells CASSLAGTVSSNEKLFF. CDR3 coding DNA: TGCGCCAGCAGCTTGGCCGGGACAGTCAGCTCTAATGAAAAACTGTTTTTT.

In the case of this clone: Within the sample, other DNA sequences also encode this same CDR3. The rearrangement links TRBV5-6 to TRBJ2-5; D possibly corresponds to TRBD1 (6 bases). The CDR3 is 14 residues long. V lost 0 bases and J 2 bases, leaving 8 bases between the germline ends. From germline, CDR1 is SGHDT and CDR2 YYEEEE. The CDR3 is CASSLVTGQETQYF. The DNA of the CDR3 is TGTGCCAGCAGCTTGGTGACAGGACAAGAGACCCAGTACTTC.

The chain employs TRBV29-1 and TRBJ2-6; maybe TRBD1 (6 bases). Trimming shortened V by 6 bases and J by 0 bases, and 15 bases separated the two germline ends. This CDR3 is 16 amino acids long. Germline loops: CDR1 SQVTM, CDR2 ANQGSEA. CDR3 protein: CSVARDTDSGANVLTF. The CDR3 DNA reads TGCAGCGTCGCCCGGGACACCGACTCTGGGGCCAACGTCCTGACTTTC. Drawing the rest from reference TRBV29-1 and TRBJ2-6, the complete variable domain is SAVISQKPSRDICQRGTSLTIQCQVDSQVTMMFWYRQQPGQSLTLIATANQGSEATYESGFVIDKFPISRPNLTFSTLTVSNMSPEDSSIYLCSVARDTDSGANVLTFGAGSRLTVL.

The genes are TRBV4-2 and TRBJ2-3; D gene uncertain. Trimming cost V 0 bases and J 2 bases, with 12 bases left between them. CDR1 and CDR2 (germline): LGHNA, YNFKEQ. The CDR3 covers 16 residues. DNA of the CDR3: TGTGCCAGCAGCCAAGAGGGTGTTGACTCCACAGATACGCAGTATTTT. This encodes CASSQEGVDSTDTQYF.

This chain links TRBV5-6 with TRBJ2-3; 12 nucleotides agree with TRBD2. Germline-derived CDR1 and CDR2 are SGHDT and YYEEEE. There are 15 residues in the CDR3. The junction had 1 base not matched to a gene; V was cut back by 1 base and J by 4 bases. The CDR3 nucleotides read TGTGCCAGCAGCTTGAGGACTAGCGGGGCAGATACGCAGTATTTT. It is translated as CASSLRTSGADTQYF.

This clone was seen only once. This CDR3 is CASSQVQNTEAFF. In DNA, the CDR3 is TGTGCCAGCAGCCAAGTGCAGAACACTGAAGCTTTCTTT. V and J are TRBV3-1 (or the pseudogene TRBV3-2) and TRBJ1-1; D not certain. CDR3 length equals 13 residues. Trimming took off 1 base at V and 1 base at J, with 4 bases between the two ends. Germline CDR1 is LGHDT and CDR2 is YNNKEL (reference sequence).

The CDR3 DNA reads TGTGCCAGCAGTGGGCAGGCCTACGAGCAGTACGTC. The encoded protein is CASSGQAYEQYV. The chain joins TRBV28 to TRBJ2-7; the D is unclear. CDR1 and CDR2 (germline): MDHEN, SYDVKM. The CDR3 totals 12 residues. Trimming took off 5 bases at V and 2 bases at J, with 7 bases between the two ends.

The CDR3 protein is CAISEPSEGLAGSRDTQYF. DNA of the CDR3: TGTGCCATCAGTGAGCCCTCGGAGGGACTAGCGGGGTCCAGGGATACGCAGTATTTT. J is TRBJ2-3 and V is TRBV10-3; 13 bases map to TRBD2. Losses at the gene ends were 2 bases for V and 6 bases for J; bases not matched to a gene: 14. CDR3 length equals 19 residues. Germline V lookup: CDR1 ENHRY, CDR2 SYGVKD.

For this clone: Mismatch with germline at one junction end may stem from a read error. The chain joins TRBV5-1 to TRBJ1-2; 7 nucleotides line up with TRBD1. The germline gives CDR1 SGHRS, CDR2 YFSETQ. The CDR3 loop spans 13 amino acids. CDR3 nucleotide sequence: TGCGCCAGCACCTTGGACAGGTCCTATGGCTACACCTTC. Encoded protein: CASTLDRSYGYTF.

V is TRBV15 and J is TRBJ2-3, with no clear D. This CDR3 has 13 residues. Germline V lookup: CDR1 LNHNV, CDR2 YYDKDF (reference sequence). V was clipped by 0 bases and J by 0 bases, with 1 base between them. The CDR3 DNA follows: TGTGCCACCAGCAGAGAGAGCACAGATACGCAGTATTTT. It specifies CATSRESTDTQYF.

CDR3 DNA: TGTGCCAGCAGCCCGAGATCGGACACCGGGGAGCTGTTTTTT. The encoded protein is CASSPRSDTGELFF. The chain is built from TRBV11-2 and TRBJ2-2; D unclear. Germline CDR1 reads SGHAT; CDR2 reads FQNNGV. The ends were cut back, 5 bases at V and 3 bases at J, with 10 bases in the middle. The CDR3 loop spans 14 amino acids.

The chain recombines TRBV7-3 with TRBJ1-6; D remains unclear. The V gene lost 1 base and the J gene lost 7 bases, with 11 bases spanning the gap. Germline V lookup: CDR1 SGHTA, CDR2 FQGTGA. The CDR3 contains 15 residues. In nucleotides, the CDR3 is TGTGCCAGCAGCTTAAACGGGGTTCTCAATTCACCCCTCCACTTT. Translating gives CASSLNGVLNSPLHF.

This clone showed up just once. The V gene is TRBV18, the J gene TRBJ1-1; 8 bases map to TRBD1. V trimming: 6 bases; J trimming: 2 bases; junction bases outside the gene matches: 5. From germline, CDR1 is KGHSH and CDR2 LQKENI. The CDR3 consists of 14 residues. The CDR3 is CASSLDRGNTEAFF. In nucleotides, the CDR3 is TGTGCCAGCTCCCTCGACAGGGGCAACACTGAAGCTTTCTTT.

The CDR3 coding sequence is TGTGCCAGCAGCTTAGGGGGGGGTGCGACCGAGCAGTACTTC. It encodes CASSLGGGATEQYF. The V gene is TRBV11-2, the J gene TRBJ2-7; TRBD2 agrees at 7 bases. V dropped 1 base and J dropped 6; count of bases not matched to a gene: 6. This CDR3 is 14 amino acids long. Germline CDR1 SGHAT, CDR2 FQNNGV.

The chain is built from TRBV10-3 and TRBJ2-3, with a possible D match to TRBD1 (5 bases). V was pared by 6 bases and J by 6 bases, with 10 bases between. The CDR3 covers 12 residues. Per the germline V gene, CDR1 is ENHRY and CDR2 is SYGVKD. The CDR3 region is CAISPTADTQYF. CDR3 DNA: TGTGCCATCAGCCCGACAGCGGATACGCAGTATTTT.

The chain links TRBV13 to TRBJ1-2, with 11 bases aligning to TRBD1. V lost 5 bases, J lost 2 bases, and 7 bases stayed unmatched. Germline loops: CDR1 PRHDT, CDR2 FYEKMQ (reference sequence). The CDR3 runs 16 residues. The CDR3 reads CASSLPGTGGNYGYTF. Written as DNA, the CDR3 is TGTGCCAGCAGCCTCCCTGGGACAGGGGGAAACTATGGCTACACCTTC.

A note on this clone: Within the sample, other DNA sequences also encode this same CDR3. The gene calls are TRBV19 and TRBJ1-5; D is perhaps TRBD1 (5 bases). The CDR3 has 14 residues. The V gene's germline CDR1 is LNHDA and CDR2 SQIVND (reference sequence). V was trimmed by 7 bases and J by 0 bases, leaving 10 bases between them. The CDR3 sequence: CASTRGLSNQPQHF. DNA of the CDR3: TGTGCCAGTACGAGGGGACTTAGCAATCAGCCCCAGCATTTT.

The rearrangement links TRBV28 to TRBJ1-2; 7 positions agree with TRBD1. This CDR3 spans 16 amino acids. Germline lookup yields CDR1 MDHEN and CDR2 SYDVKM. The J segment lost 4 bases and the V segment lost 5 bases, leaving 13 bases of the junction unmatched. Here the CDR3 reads CASSPQNRGSGYGYTF. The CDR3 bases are TGTGCCAGCAGTCCACAAAACAGGGGATCTGGCTATGGCTACACCTTC.

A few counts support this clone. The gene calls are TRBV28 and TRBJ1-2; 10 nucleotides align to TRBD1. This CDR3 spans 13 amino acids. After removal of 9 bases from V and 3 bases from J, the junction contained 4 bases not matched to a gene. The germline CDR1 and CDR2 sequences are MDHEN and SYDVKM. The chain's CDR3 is CASSTGGHYGYTF. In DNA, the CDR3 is TGTGCCAGTTCGACAGGGGGCCACTATGGCTACACCTTC.

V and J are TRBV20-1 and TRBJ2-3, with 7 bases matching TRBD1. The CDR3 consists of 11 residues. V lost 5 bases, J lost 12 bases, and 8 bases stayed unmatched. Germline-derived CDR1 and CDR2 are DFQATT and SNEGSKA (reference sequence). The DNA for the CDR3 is TGCAGTGCTTTACAGGGGCTCAAACAGTATTTT. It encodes CSALQGLKQYF.

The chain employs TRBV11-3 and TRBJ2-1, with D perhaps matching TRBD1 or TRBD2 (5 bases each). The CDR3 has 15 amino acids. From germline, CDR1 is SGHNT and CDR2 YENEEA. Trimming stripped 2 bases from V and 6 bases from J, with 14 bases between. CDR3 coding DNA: TGTGCCAGCAGCTTACAAGCTGGGGACCTCAATGAGCAGTTCTTC. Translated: CASSLQAGDLNEQFF.

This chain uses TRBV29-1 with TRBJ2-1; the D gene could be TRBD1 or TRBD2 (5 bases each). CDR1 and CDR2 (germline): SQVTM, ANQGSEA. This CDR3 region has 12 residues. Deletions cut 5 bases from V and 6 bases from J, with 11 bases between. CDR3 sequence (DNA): TGCAGCGTTCTAAAGGGGACCAATGAGCAGTTCTTC. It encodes CSVLKGTNEQFF.

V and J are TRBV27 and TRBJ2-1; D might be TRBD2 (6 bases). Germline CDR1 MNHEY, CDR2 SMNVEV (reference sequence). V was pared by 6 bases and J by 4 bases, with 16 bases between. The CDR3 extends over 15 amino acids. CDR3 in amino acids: CASSPSLGLYNEQFF. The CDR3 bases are TGTGCCAGCAGCCCGTCTTTGGGACTTTACAATGAGCAGTTCTTC.

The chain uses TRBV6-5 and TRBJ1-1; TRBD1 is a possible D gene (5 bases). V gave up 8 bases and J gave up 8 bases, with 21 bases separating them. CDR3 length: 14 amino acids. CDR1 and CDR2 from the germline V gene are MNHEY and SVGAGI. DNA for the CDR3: TGTGCCAGCGGGAGTAAAGTTGGGGGGGGAGAAGCTTTCTTT. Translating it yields CASGSKVGGGEAFF.

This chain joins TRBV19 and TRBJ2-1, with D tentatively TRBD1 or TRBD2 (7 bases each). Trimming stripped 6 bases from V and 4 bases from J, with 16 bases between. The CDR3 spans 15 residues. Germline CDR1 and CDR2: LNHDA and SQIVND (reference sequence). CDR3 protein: CASRSQGGMYNEQFF. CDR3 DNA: TGTGCCAGTAGATCCCAGGGGGGGATGTACAATGAGCAGTTCTTC.